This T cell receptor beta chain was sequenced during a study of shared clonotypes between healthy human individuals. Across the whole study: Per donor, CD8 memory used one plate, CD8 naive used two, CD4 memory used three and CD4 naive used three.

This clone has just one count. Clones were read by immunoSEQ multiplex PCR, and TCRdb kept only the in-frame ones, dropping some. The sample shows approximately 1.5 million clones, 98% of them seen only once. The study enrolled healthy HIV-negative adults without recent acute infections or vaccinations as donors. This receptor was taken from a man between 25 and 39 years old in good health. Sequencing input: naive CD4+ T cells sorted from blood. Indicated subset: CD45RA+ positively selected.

The CDR3 sequence: CASRLEAGELFF. The CDR3 region has the DNA TGTGCCAGCAGGCTAGAGGCCGGGGAGCTGTTTTTT. V usage is TRBV6-6 and J usage is TRBJ2-2; D gene uncertain. Trimming cost V 6 bases and J 6 bases, with 8 bases left between them. From germline, CDR1 is MNHNY and CDR2 SVGAGI (reference sequence). The CDR3 extends over 12 amino acids.